Listed here is a single T cell receptor beta chain. The data stem from a study of T cell changes during pregnancy in multiple sclerosis. Germline V lookup: CDR1 GTSNPN, CDR2 SVGIG (reference sequence). The V and J ends lost 5 bases and 2 bases respectively, with 12 bases between them. CDR3 length: 13 residues. TCRdb's table, derived via immunoSEQ multiplex PCR, lists solely in-frame clones and lacks some. The data contain tens of thousands of clones, 90% of them seen just once; the ten biggest clones take up 5% to 6.5%. This sequence was found in a female donor in good health, enrolled as a control in a pregnancy study. The sequencing used peripheral blood, collected in the third trimester of pregnancy. This chain connects TRBV30 to TRBJ1-2, with D perhaps matching TRBD1 (6 bases). This CDR3 reads CAWLDSINYGYTF. DNA for the CDR3: TGTGCCTGGCTGGACAGTATCAACTATGGCTACACCTTC.